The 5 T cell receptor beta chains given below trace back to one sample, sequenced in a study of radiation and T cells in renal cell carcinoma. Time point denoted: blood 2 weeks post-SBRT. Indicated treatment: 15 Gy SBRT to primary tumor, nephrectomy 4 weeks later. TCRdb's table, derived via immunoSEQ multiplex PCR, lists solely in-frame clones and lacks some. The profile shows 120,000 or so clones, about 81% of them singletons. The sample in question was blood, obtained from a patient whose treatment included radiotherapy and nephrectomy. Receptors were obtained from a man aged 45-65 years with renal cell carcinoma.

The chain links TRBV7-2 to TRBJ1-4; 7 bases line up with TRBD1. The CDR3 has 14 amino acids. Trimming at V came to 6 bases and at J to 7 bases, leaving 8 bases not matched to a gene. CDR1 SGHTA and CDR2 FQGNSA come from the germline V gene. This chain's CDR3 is CASRAGRGIEKLFF. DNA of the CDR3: TGTGCCAGCAGAGCCGGCAGGGGGATTGAAAAACTGTTTTTT.

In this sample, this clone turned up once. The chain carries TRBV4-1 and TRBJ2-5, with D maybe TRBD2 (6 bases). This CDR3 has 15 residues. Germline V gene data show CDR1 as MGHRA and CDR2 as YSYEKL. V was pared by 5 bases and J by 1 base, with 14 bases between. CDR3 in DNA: TGCGCCAGCAGCTTATCCGGGGGAATCCAAGAGACCCAGTACTTC. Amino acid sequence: CASSLSGGIQETQYF.

CDR3: CASSYASGSYEQYF. In DNA form, the CDR3 reads TGTGCCAGCAGTTACGCTAGCGGGAGTTACGAGCAGTACTTC. The chain is built from TRBV6-6 and TRBJ2-7; TRBD2 matches at 10 bases. Looked up from germline, CDR1 is MNHNY and CDR2 is SVGAGI (reference sequence). Unmatched junction bases numbered 2, after V lost 2 bases and J lost 4 bases. The CDR3 is 14 residues long.

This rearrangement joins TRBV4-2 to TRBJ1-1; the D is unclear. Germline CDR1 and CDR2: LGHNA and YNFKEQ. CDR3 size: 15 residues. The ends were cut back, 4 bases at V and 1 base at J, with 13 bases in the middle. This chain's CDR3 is CASSRVLTENTEAFF. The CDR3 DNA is TGTGCCAGCAGCCGTGTACTGACCGAGAACACTGAAGCTTTCTTT.

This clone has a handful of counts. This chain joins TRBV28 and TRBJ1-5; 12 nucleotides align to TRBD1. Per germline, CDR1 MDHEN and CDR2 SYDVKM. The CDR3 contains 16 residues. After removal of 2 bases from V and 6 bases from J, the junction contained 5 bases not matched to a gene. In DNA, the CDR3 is TGTGCCAGCAGTTTAGGCGGGACAGGGGGCGTTCAGCCCCAGCATTTT. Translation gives CASSLGGTGGVQPQHF.